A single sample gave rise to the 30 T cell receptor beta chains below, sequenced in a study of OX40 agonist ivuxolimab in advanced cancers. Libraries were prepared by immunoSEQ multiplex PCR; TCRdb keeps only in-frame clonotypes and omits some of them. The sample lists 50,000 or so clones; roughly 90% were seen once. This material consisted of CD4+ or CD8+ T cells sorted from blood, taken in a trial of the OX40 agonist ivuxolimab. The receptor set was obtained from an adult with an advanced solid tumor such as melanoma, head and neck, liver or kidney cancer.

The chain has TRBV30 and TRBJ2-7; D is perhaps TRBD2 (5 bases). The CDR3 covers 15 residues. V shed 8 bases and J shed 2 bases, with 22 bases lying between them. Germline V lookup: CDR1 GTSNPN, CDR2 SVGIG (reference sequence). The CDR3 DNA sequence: TGTGCCGGGGTTGCGTCGCGACCTAGCACCTACGAGCAGTACTTC. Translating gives CAGVASRPSTYEQYF.

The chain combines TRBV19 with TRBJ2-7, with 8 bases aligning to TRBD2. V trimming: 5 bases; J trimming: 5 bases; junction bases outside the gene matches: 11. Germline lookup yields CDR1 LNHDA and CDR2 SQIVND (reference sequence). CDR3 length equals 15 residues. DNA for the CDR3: TGTGCCAGTAGTGAGACTAGCGCGTCCCGGGACGAGCAGTACTTC. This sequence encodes CASSETSASRDEQYF.

The CDR3 sequence is CASSQSVGDGETQYF. CDR3 nucleotide sequence: TGCGCCAGCAGCCAATCGGTGGGAGACGGAGAGACCCAGTACTTC. This chain connects TRBV4-1 to TRBJ2-5; weak D call: TRBD2 (5 bases). V was clipped by 2 bases and J by 4 bases, with 14 bases between them. The CDR3 consists of 15 residues. Germline V gene data show CDR1 as MGHRA and CDR2 as YSYEKL.

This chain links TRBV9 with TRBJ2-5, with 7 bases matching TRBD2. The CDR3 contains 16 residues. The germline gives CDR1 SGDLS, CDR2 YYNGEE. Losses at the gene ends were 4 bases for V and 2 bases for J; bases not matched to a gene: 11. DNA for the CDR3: TGTGCCAGCAGCCCCAGTTGGTGGGAGGGACAAGAGACCCAGTACTTC. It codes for CASSPSWWEGQETQYF. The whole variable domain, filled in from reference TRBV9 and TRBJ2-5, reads DSGVTQTPKHLITATGQRVTLRCSPRSGDLSVYWYQQSLDQGLQFLIQYYNGEERAKGNILERFSAQQFPDLHSELNLSSLELGDSALYFCASSPSWWEGQETQYFGPGTRLLVL.

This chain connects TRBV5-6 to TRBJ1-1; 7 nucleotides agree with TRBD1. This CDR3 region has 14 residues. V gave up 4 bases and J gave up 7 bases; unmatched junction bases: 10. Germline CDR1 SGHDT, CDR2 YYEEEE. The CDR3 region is CASSQTGKRGEAFF. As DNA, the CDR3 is TGTGCCAGCAGCCAGACAGGGAAGCGGGGTGAAGCTTTCTTT. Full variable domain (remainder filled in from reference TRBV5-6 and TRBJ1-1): DAGVTQSPTHLIKTRGQQVTLRCSPKSGHDTVSWYQQALGQGPQFIFQYYEEEERQRGNFPDRFSGHQFPNYSSELNVNALLLGDSALYLCASSQTGKRGEAFFGQGTRLTVV.

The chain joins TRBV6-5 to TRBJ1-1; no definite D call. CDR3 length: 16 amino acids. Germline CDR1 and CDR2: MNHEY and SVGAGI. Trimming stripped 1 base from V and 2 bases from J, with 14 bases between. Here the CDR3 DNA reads TGTGCCAGCAGTTACTATTCCGCAGGACCAAACACTGAAGCTTTCTTT. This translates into CASSYYSAGPNTEAFF.

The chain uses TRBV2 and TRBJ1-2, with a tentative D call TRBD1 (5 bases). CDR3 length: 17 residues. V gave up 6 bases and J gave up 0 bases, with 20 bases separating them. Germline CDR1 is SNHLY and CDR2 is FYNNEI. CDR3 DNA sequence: TGTGCCAGCAGCGTACAGGCTCCCTCCCAATCTAACTATGGCTACACCTTC. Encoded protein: CASSVQAPSQSNYGYTF.

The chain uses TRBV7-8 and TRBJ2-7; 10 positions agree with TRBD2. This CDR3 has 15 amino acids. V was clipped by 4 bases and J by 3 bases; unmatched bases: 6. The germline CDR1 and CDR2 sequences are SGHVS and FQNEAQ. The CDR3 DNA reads TGTGCCAGCAGCTCTGGGACTAGCGCGAGCTACGAGCAGTACTTC. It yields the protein CASSSGTSASYEQYF.

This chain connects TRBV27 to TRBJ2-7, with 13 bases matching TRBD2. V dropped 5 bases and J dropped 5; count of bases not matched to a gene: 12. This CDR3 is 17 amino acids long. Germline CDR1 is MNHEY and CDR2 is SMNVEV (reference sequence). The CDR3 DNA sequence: TGTGCCAGCAGTCCCTACTTCCGGACTAGCGGGAGCGACGAGCAGTACTTC. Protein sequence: CASSPYFRTSGSDEQYF.

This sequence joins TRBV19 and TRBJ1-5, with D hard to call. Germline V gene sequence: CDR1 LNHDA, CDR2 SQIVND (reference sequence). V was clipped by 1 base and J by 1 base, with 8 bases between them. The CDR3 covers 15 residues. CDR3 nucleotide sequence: TGTGCCAGTAGTATAGTTTACGGAAGCAATCAGCCCCAGCATTTT. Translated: CASSIVYGSNQPQHF.

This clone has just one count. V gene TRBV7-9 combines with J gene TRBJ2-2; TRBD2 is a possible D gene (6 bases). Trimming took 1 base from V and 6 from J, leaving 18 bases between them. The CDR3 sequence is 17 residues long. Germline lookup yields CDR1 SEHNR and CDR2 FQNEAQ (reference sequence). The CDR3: CASSLDRTGALAGELFF. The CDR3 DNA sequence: TGTGCCAGCAGCTTAGATCGCACGGGAGCGCTCGCCGGGGAGCTGTTTTTT.

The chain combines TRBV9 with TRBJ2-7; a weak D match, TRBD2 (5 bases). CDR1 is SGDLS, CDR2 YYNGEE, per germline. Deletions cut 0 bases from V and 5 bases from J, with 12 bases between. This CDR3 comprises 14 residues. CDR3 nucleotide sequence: TGTGCCAGCAGCGTAGACGGCATGAGGGACGAGCAGTACTTC. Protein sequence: CASSVDGMRDEQYF.

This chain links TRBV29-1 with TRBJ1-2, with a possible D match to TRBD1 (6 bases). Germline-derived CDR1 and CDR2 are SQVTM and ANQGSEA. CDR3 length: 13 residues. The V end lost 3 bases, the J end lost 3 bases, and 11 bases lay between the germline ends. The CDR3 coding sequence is TGCAGCGTTGATCCGGGGGCGGACTATGGCTACACCTTC. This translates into CSVDPGADYGYTF.

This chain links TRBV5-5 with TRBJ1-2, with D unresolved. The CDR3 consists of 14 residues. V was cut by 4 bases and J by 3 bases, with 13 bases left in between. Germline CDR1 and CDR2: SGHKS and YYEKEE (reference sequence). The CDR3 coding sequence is TGTGCCAGCAGCGGAGGGTTTTTTGACTATGGCTACACCTTC. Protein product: CASSGGFFDYGYTF. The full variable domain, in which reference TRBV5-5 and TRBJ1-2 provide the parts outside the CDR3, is DAGVTQSPTHLIKTRGQQVTLRCSPISGHKSVSWYQQVLGQGPQFIFQYYEKEERGRGNFPDRFSARQFPNYSSELNVNALLLGDSALYLCASSGGFFDYGYTFGSGTRLTVV.

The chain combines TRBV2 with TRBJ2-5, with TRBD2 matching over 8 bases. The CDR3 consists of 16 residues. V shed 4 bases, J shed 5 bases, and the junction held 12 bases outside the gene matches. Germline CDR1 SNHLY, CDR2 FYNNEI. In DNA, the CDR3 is TGTGCCAGCAGTGCCCCGGGAGGGCGTAACGAGGAGACCCAGTACTTC. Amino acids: CASSAPGGRNEETQYF.

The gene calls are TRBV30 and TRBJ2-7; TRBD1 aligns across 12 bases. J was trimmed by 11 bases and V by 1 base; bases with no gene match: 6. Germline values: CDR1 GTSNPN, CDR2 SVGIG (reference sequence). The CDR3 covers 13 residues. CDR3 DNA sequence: TGTGCCTGGAGTGGGGACAGGGGGCCAGGGGAGTACTTC. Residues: CAWSGDRGPGEYF.

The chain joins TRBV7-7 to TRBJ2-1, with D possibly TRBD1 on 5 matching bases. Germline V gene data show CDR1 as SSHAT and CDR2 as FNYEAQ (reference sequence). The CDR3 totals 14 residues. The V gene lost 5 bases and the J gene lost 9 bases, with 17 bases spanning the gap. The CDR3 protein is CASSQTKADSEQFF. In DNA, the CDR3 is TGTGCCAGCAGCCAAACTAAAGCTGACAGTGAGCAGTTCTTC.

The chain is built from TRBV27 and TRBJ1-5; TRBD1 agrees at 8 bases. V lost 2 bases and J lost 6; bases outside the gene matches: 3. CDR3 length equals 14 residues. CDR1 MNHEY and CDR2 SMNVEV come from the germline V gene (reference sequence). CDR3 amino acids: CASSLQGAGQPQHF. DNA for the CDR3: TGTGCCAGCAGTTTACAGGGGGCAGGTCAGCCCCAGCATTTT.

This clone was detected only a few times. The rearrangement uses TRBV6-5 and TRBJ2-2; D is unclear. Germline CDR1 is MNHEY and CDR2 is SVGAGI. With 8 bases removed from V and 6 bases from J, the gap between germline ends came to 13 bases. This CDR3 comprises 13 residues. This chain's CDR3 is CASGISVSGELFF. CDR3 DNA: TGTGCCAGCGGGATCAGCGTCTCCGGGGAGCTGTTTTTT.

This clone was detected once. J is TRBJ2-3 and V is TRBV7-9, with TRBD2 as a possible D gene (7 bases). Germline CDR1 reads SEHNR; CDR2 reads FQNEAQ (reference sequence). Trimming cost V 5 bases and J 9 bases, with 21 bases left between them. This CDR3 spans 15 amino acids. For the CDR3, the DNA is TGTGCCAGCAGCAGGGGGGGTAGTAGCACCGGGACGCAGTATTTT. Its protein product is CASSRGGSSTGTQYF.

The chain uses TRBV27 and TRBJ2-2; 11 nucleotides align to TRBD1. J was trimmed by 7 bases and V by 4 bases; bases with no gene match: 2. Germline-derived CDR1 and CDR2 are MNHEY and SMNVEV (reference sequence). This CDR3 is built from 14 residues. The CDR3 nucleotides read TGTGCCAGCAGTTGGACAGGGGGCAACGGGGAGCTGTTTTTT. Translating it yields CASSWTGGNGELFF.

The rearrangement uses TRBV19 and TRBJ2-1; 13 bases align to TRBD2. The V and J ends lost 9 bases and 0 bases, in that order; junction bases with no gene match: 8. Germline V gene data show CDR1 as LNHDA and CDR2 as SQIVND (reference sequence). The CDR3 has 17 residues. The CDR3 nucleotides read TGTGCCAGCATGACTAGCGGGGGGCTGAGCTCCTACAATGAGCAGTTCTTC. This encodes CASMTSGGLSSYNEQFF.

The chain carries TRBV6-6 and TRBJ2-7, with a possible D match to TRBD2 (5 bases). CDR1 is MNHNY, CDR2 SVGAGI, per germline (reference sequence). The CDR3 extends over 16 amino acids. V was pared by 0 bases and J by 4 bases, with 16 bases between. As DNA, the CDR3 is TGTGCCAGCAGTTACTCGGTGGAGGAGGAGTTATACGAGCAGTACTTC. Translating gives CASSYSVEEELYEQYF.

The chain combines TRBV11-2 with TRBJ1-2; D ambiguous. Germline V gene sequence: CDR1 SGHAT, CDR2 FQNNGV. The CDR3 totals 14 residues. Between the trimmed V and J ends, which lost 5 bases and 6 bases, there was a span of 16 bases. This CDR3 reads CASSPPERKDGYTF. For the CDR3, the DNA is TGTGCCAGCAGCCCACCCGAAAGGAAAGATGGCTACACCTTC. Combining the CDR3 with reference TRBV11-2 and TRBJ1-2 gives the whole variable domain EAGVAQSPRYKIIEKRQSVAFWCNPISGHATLYWYQQILGQGPKLLIQFQNNGVVDDSQLPKDRFSAERLKGVDSTLKIQPAKLEDSAVYLCASSPPERKDGYTFGSGTRLTVV.

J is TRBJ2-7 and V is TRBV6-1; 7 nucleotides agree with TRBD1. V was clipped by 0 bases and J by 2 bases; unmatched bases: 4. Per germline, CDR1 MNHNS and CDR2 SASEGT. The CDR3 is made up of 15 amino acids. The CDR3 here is CASSEARDSAYEQYF. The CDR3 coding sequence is TGTGCCAGCAGTGAAGCCCGGGACAGTGCCTACGAGCAGTACTTC.

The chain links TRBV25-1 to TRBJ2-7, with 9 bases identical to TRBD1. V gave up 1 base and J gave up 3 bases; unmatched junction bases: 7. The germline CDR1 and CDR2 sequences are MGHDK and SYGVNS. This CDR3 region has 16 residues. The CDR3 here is CASSEFNSDRGYEQYF. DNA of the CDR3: TGTGCCAGCAGTGAATTTAACTCGGACAGGGGCTACGAGCAGTACTTC.

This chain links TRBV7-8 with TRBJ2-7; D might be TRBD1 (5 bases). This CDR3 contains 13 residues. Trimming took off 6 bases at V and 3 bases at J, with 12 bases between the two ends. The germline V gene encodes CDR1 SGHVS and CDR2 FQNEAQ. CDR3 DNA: TGTGCCAGCAGACCGGACATCGTCTACGAGCAGTACTTC. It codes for CASRPDIVYEQYF.

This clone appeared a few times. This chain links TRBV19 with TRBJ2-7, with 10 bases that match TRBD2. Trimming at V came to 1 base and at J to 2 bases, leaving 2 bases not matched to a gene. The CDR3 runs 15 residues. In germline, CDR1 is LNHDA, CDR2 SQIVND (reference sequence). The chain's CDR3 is CASSIASGRAYEQYF. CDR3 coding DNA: TGTGCCAGTAGTATAGCCAGCGGGAGGGCCTACGAGCAGTACTTC. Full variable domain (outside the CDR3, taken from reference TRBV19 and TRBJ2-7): DGGITQSPKYLFRKEGQNVTLSCEQNLNHDAMYWYRQDPGQGLRLIYYSQIVNDFQKGDIAEGYSVSREKKESFPLTVTSAQKNPTAFYLCASSIASGRAYEQYFGPGTRLTVT.

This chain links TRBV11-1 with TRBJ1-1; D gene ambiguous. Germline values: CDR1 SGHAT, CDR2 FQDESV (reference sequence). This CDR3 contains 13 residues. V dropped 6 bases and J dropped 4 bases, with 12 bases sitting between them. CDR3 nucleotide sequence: TGTGCCAGCAGTCTTCACGTTGGCACTGAAGCTTTCTTT. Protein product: CASSLHVGTEAFF.

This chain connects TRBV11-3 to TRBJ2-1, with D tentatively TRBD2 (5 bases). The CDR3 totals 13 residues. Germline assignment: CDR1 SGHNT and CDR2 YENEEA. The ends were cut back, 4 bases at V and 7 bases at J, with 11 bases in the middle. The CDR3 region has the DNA TGTGCCAGCAGCTCCGAGGGTTGGAATGAGCAGTTCTTC. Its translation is CASSSEGWNEQFF.